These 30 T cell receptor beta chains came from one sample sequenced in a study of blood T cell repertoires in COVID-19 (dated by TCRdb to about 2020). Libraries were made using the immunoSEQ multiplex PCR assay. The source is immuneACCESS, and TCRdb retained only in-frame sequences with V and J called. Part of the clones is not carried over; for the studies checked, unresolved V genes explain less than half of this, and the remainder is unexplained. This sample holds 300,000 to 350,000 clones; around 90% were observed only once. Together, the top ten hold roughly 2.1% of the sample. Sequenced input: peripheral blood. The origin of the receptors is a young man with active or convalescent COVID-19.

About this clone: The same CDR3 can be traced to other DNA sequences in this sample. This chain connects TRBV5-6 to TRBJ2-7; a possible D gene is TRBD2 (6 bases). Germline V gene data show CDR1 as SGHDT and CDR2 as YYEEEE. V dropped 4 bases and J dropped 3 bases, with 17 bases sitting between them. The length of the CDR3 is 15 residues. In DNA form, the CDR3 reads TGTGCCAGCAGCCGAGTCGAGGCGGGATTCTACGAGCAGTACTTC. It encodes CASSRVEAGFYEQYF.

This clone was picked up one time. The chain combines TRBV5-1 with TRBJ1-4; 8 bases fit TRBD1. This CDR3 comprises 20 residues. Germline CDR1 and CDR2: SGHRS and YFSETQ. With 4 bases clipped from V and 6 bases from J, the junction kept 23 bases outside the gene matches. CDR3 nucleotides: TGCGCCAGCAGCGGGCCCAATAAAGGACAGGGAGAGTACCTCTATGAAAAACTGTTTTTT. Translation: CASSGPNKGQGEYLYEKLFF.

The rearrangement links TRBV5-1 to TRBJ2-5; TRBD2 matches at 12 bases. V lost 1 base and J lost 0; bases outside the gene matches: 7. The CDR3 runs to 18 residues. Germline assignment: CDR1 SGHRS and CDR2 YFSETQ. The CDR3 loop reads CASSLNAGTSGYQETQYF. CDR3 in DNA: TGCGCCAGCAGCTTGAACGCCGGGACTAGCGGGTACCAAGAGACCCAGTACTTC.

This CDR3 reads CASSQTSARGETQYF. The CDR3 nucleotides read TGTGCCAGCAGCCAGACTAGCGCTCGAGGGGAGACCCAGTACTTC. This chain connects TRBV5-5 to TRBJ2-5, with 8 bases fitting TRBD2. CDR1 is SGHKS, CDR2 YYEKEE, per germline (reference sequence). The CDR3 has 15 amino acids. The V gene end was trimmed by 4 bases and the J gene end by 5 bases; junction bases not matched to a gene: 10.

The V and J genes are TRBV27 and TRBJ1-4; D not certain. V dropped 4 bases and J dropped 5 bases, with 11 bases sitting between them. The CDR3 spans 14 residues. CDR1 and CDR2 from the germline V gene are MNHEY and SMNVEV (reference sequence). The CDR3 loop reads CASSSRVSNEKLFF. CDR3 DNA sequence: TGTGCCAGCAGTTCGAGGGTTTCCAATGAAAAACTGTTTTTT. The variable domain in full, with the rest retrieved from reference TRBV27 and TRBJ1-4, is EAQVTQNPRYLITVTGKKLTVTCSQNMNHEYMSWYRQDPGLGLRQIYYSMNVEVTDKGDVPEGYKVSRKEKRNFPLILESPSPNQTSLYFCASSSRVSNEKLFFGSGTQLSVL.

CDR3 in DNA: TGTGCCACCAGCAGAGAAGCGGGAGTCTTTGCCGAGCAGTACTTC. It encodes CATSREAGVFAEQYF. V and J are TRBV15 and TRBJ2-7; 8 bases fit TRBD2. This CDR3 region has 15 residues. From germline, CDR1 is LNHNV and CDR2 YYDKDF (reference sequence). Unmatched junction bases numbered 7, after V lost 0 bases and J lost 6 bases.

CDR3 loop: CASSLDRAYEQYF. The CDR3 DNA reads as TGTGCCAGCAGCTTAGACAGGGCCTACGAGCAGTACTTC. The chain uses TRBV11-2 and TRBJ2-7, with a possible D match to TRBD1 (5 bases). V was trimmed by 0 bases and J by 2 bases, leaving 5 bases between them. From germline, CDR1 is SGHAT and CDR2 FQNNGV. The CDR3 is made up of 13 amino acids. The whole variable domain, remainder taken from reference TRBV11-2 and TRBJ2-7, is EAGVAQSPRYKIIEKRQSVAFWCNPISGHATLYWYQQILGQGPKLLIQFQNNGVVDDSQLPKDRFSAERLKGVDSTLKIQPAKLEDSAVYLCASSLDRAYEQYFGPGTRLTVT.

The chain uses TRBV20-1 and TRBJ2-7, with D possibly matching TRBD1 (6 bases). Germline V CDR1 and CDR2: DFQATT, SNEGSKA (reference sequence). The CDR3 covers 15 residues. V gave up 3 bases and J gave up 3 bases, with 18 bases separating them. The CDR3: CSASSPAGAGYEQYF. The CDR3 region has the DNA TGCAGTGCTAGTAGTCCGGCAGGGGCGGGCTACGAGCAGTACTTC.

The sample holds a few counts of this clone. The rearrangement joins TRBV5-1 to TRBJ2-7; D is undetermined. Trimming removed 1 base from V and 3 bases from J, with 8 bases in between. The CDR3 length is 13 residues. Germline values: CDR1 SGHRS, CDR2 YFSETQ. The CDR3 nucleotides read TGCGCCAGCAGCTTGAACACCGACTACGAGCAGTACTTC. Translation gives CASSLNTDYEQYF.

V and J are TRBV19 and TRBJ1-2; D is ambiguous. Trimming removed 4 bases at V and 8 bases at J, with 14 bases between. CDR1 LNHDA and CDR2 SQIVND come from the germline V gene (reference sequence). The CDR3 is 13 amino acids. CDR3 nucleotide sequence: TGTGCCAGTAGTAAGCAGTACAGTCGCGGCTACACCTTC. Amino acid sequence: CASSKQYSRGYTF.

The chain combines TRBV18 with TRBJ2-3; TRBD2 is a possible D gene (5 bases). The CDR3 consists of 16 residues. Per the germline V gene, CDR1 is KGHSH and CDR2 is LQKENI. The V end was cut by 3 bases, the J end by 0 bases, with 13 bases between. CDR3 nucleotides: TGTGCCAGCTCACCCGCGAGCGGTACTAGCACAGATACGCAGTATTTT. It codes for CASSPASGTSTDTQYF. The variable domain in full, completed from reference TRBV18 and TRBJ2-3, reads NAGVMQNPRHLVRRRGQEARLRCSPMKGHSHVYWYRQLPEEGLKFMVYLQKENIIDESGMPKERFSAEFPKEGPSILRIQQVVRGDSAAYFCASSPASGTSTDTQYFGPGTRLTVL.

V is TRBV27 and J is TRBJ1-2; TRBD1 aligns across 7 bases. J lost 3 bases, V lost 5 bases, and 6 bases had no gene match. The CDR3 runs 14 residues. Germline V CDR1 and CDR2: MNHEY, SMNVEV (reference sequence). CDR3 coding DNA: TGTGCCAGCAGTCGGACAGGCAACGACTATGGCTACACCTTC. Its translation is CASSRTGNDYGYTF.

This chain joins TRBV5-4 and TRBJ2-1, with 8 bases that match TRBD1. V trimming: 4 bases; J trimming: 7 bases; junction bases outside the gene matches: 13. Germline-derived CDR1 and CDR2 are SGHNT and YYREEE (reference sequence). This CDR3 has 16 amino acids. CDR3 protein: CASSIRQGSLQNEQFF. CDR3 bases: TGTGCCAGCAGCATAAGACAGGGGTCCTTACAGAATGAGCAGTTCTTC.

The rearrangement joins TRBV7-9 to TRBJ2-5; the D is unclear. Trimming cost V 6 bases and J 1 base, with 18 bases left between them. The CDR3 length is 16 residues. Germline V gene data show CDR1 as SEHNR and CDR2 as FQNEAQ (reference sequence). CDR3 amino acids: CASSSTIGMGQETQYF. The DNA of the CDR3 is TGTGCCAGCAGTTCCACTATCGGTATGGGCCAAGAGACCCAGTACTTC. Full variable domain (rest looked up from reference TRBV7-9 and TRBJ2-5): DTGVSQNPRHKITKRGQNVTFRCDPISEHNRLYWYRQTLGQGPEFLTYFQNEAQLEKSRLLSDRFSAERPKGSFSTLEIQRTEQGDSAMYLCASSSTIGMGQETQYFGPGTRLLVL.

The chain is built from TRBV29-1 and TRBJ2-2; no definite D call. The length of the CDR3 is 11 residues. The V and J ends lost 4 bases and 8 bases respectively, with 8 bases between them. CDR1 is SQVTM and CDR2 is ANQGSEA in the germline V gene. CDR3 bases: TGCAGCGTTGGTTTGCGGGGGGAGCTGTTTTTT. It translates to CSVGLRGELFF.

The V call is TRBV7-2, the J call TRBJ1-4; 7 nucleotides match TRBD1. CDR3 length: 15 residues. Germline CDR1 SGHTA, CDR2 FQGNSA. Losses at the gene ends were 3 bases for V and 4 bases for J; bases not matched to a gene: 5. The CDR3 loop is CASSLAGTVNEKLFF. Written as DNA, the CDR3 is TGTGCCAGCAGCTTGGCCGGGACAGTTAATGAAAAACTGTTTTTT.

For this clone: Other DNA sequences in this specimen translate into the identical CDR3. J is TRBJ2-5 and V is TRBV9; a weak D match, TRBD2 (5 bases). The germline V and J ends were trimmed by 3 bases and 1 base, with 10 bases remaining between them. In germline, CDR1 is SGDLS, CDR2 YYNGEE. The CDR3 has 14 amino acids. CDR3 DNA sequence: TGTGCCAGCAGCGCAGGACTGGCCCAAGAGACCCAGTACTTC. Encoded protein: CASSAGLAQETQYF.

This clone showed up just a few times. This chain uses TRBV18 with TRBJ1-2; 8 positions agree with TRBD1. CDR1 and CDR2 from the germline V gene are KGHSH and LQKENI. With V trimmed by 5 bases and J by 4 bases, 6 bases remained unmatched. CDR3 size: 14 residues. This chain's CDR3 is CASSDRGPPYGYTF. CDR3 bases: TGTGCCAGCTCAGACAGGGGCCCCCCCTATGGCTACACCTTC. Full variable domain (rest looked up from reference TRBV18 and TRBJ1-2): NAGVMQNPRHLVRRRGQEARLRCSPMKGHSHVYWYRQLPEEGLKFMVYLQKENIIDESGMPKERFSAEFPKEGPSILRIQQVVRGDSAAYFCASSDRGPPYGYTFGSGTRLTVV.

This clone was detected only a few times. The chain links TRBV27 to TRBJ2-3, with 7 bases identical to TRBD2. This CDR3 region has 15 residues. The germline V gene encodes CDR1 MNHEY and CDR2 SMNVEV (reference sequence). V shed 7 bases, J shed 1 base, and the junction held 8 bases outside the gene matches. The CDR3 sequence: CASTKSLAGTDTQYF. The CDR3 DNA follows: TGTGCCAGCACCAAGAGTCTAGCGGGCACAGATACGCAGTATTTT.

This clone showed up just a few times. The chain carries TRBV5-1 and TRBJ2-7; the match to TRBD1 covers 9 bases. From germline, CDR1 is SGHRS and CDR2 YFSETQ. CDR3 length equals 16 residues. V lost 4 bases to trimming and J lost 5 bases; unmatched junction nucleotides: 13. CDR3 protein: CASSPRPGQGSNEQYF. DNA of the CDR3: TGCGCCAGCAGCCCCCGCCCGGGACAGGGAAGTAACGAGCAGTACTTC.

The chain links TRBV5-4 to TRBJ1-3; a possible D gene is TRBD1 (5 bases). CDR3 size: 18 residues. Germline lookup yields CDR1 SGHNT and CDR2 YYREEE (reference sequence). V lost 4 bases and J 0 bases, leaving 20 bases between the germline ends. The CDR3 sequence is CASSPGGGSYDSGNTIYF. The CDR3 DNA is TGTGCCAGCAGCCCTGGGGGGGGTTCTTATGACTCTGGAAACACCATATATTTT.

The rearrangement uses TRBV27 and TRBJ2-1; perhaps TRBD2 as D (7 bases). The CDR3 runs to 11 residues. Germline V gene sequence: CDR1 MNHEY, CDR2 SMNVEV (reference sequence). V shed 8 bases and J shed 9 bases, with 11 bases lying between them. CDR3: CASERGGEQFF. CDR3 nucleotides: TGTGCCAGCGAAAGGGGGGGTGAGCAGTTCTTC.

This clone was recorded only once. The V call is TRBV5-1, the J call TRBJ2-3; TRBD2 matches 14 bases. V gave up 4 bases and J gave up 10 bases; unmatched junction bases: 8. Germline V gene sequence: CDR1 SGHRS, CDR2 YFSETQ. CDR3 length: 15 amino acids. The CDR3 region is CASSSGLAGGVAQYF. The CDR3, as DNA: TGCGCCAGCAGCAGTGGACTAGCGGGGGGAGTGGCGCAGTATTTT. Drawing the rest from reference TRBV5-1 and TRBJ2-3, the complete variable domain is KAGVTQTPRYLIKTRGQQVTLSCSPISGHRSVSWYQQTPGQGLQFLFEYFSETQRNKGNFPGRFSGRQFSNSRSEMNVSTLELGDSALYLCASSSGLAGGVAQYFGPGTRLTVL.

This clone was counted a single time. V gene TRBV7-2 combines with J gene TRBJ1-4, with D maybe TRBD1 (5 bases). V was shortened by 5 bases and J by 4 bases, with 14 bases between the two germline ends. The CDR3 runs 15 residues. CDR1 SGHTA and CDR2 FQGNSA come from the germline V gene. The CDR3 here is CASSPQPQVNEKLFF. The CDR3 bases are TGTGCCAGCAGCCCTCAGCCACAGGTTAATGAAAAACTGTTTTTT.

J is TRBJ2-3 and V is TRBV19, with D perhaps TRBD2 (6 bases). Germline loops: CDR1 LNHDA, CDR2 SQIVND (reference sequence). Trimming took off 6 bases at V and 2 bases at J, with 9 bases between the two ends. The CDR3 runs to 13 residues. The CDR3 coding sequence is TGTGCCAGTAGAGCGGGCGCCACAGATACGCAGTATTTT. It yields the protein CASRAGATDTQYF.

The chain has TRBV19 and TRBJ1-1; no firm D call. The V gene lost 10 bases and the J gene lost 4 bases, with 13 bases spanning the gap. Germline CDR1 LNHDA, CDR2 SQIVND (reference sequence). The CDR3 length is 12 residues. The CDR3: CATPVGVTEAFF. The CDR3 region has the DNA TGTGCCACCCCCGTGGGCGTCACTGAAGCTTTCTTT. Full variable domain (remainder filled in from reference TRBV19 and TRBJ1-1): DGGITQSPKYLFRKEGQNVTLSCEQNLNHDAMYWYRQDPGQGLRLIYYSQIVNDFQKGDIAEGYSVSREKKESFPLTVTSAQKNPTAFYLCATPVGVTEAFFGQGTRLTVV.

The CDR3 sequence: CAISAPRQSSGNTIYF. The CDR3 region has the DNA TGTGCCATCAGTGCCCCGAGACAAAGCTCTGGAAACACCATATATTTT. This chain joins TRBV10-3 and TRBJ1-3; D remains ambiguous. The CDR3 runs 16 residues. Trimming took off 4 bases at V and 0 bases at J, with 13 bases between the two ends. CDR1 and CDR2 (germline): ENHRY, SYGVKD.

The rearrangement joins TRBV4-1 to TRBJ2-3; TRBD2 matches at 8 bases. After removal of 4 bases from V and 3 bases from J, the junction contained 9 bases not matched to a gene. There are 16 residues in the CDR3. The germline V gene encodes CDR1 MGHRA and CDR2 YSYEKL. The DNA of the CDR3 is TGCGCCAGCAGCCGGAGACTTAGCGGGAAAACAGATACGCAGTATTTT. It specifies CASSRRLSGKTDTQYF.

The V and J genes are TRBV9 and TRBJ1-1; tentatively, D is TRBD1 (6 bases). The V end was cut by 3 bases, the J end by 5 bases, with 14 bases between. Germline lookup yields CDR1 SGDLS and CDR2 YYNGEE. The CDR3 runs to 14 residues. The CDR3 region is CASSGDRFQTEAFF. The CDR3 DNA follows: TGTGCCAGCAGCGGTGACAGGTTTCAGACTGAAGCTTTCTTT.

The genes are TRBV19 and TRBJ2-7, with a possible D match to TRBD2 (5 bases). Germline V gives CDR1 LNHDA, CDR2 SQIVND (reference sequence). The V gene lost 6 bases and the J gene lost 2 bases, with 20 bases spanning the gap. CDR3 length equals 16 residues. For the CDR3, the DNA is TGTGCCAGTAGCGGTACCTTCCCGGGAACCCCCTACGAGCAGTACTTC. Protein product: CASSGTFPGTPYEQYF.